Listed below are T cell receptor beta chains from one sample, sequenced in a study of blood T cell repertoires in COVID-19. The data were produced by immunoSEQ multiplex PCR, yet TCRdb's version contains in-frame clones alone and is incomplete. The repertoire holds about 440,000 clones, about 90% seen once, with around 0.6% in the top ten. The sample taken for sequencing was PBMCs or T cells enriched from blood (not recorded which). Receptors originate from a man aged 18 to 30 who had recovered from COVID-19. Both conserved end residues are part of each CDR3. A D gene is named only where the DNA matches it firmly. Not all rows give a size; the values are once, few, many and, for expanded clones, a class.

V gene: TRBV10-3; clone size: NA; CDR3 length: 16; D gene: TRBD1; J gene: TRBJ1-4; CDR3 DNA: TGTGCCATCAGTGAGTCTCACGGGACAGGGGATGAAAAACTGTTTTTT; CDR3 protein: CAISESHGTGDEKLFF
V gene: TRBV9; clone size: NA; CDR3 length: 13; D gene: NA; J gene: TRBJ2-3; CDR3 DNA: TGTGCCAGCAGCGCCCCCGGCACAGATACGCAGTATTTT; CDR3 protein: CASSAPGTDTQYF
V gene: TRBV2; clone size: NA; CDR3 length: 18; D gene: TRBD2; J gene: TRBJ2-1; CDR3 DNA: TGTGCCAGCAGTGAAGCTTGGCGGGGGGCTTACGTCTACAATGAGCAGTTCTTC; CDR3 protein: CASSEAWRGAYVYNEQFF
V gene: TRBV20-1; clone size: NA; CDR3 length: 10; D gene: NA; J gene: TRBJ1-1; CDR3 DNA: TGCAGTGCTAGAGCTACTGAAGCTTTCTTT; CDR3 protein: CSARATEAFF
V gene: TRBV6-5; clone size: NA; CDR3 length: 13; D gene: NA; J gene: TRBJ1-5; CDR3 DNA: TGTGCCAGCAGTTACTCGGCAAATCAGCCCCAGCATTTT; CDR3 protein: CASSYSANQPQHF
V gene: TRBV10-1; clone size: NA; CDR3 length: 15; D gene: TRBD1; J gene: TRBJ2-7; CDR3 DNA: TGCGCCAGCAGTGACCCCGGCACAGGGGCCTACGAGCAGTACTTC; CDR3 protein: CASSDPGTGAYEQYF
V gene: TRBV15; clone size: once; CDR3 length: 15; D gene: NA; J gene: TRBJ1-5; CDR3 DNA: TGTGCCACCAGCAGAGTGAAACAGTTCAATCAGCCCCAGCATTTT; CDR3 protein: CATSRVKQFNQPQHF
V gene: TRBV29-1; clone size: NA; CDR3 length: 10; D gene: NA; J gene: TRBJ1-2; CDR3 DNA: TGCAGCGTTGACGACTATGGCTACACCTTC; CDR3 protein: CSVDDYGYTF
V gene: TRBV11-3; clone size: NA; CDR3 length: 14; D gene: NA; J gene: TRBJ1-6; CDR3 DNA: TGTGCCAGCATCCCCTACCTCACCCATTCACCCCTCCACTTT; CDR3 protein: CASIPYLTHSPLHF
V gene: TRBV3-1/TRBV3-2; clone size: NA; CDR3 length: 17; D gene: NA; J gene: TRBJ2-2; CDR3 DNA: TGTGCCAGCAGCCAAGAGCGTTTACAGGGCGGCACCGGGGAGCTGTTTTTT; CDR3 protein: CASSQERLQGGTGELFF
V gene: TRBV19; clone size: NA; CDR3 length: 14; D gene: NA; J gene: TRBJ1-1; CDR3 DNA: TGTGCCTCAAAAGGGGAGGGGATGTGGACTGAAGCTTTCTTT; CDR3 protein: CASKGEGMWTEAFF
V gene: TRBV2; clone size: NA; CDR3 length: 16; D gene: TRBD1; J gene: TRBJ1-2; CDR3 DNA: TGTGCCAGCCGACCAGGTTCGGGACAGGGGAGTTTGGGCTACACCTTC; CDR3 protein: CASRPGSGQGSLGYTF
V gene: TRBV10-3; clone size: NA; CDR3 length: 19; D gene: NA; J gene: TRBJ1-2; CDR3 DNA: TGTGCCATCAGTGCCCCGGGCCGGGGGGGGACGGGCGCCAACTATGGCTACACCTTC; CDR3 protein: CAISAPGRGGTGANYGYTF
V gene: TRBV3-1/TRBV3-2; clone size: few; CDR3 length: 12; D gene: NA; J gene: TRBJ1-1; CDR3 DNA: TGTGCCAGCAGCCACCCAGACAGTGAAGCTTTCTTT; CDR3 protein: CASSHPDSEAFF
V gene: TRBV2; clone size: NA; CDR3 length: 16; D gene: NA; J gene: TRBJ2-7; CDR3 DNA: TGTGCCAGCAGTGAACGGGGTACAGGGCGGACCTACGAGCAGTACTTC; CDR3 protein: CASSERGTGRTYEQYF
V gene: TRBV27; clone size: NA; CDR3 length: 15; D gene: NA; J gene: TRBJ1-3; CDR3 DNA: TGTGCCAGCAGTCTATACAGGAGCTCTGGAAACACCATATATTTT; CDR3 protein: CASSLYRSSGNTIYF
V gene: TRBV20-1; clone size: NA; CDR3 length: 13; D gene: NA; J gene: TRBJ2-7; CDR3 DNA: TGCAGTGCTAGTGGGGCCGGCGGGTACGAGCAGTACTTC; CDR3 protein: CSASGAGGYEQYF
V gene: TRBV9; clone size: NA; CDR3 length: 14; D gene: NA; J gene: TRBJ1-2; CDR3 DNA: TGTGCCAGCAGCCCTCAGGGCGCGAACTATGGCTACACCTTC; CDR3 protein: CASSPQGANYGYTF
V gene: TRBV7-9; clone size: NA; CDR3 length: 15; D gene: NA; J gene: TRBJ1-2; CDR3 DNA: TGTGCCAGCAGCTTAGGTAGGGAGAAAGACTATGGCTACACCTTC; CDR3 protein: CASSLGREKDYGYTF
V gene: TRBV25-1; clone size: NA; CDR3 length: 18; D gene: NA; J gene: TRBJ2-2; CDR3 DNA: TGTGCCAGCAGTGCGTCCTTCAGGGCAACCACGAACACCGGGGAGCTGTTTTTT; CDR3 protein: CASSASFRATTNTGELFF
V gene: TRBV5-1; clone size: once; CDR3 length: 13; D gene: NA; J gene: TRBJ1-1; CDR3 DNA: TGCGCCAGCAGCAGGGACACTGGCGACCCTGCTTTCTTT; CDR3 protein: CASSRDTGDPAFF
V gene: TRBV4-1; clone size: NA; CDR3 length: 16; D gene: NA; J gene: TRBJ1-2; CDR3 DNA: TGCGCCAGCAGCCAGACCGGGACTCAAATTAACTATGGCTACACCTTC; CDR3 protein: CASSQTGTQINYGYTF
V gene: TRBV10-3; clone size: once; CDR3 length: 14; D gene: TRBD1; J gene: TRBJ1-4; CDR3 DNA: TGTGCCATCAGCTCTGACAGGGGGCAGTCGGAACTGTTTTTT; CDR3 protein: CAISSDRGQSELFF
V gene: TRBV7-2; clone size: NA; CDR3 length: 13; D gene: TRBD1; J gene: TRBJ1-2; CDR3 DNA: TGTGCCAGCAGCGCGGACAGGGGCTATGGCTACACCTTC; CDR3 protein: CASSADRGYGYTF
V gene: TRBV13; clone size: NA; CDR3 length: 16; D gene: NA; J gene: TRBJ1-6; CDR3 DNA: TGTGCCAGCCGACGGACAGCAGGAATGGGAAGTTCACCCCTCCACTTT; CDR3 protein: CASRRTAGMGSSPLHF
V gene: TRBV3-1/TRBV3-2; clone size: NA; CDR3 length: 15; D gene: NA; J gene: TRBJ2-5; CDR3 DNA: TGTGCCAGCAGCCTTCGATGGGGCTTTCAAGAGACCCAGTACTTC; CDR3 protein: CASSLRWGFQETQYF
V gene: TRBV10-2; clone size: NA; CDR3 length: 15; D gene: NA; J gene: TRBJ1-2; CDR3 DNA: TGCGCCAGCAGTGAGTACGGGACACCAAACTATGGCTACACCTTC; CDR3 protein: CASSEYGTPNYGYTF
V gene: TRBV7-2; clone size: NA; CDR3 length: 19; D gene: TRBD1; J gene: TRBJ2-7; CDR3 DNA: TGTGCCAGCAGCCCACCCCCGGGACAGGGGTCTTGGGGGGTGTCGGAGCAGTACTTC; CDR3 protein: CASSPPPGQGSWGVSEQYF
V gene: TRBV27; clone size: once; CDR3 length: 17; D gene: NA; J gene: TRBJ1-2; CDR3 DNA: TGTGCCAGCAGTTCCCGGGGGACTACCCTGGCGATATATGGCTACACCTTC; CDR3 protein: CASSSRGTTLAIYGYTF
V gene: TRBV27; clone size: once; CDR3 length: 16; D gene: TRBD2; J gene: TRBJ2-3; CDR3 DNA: TGTGCCAGCAAGTTAAACCTAGCGGGAGCCCCAGATACGCAGTATTTT; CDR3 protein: CASKLNLAGAPDTQYF
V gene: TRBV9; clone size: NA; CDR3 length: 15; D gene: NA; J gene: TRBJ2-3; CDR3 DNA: TGTGCCAGCAGCGGATTAGTCCTAAAGTCAGATACGCAGTATTTT; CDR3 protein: CASSGLVLKSDTQYF
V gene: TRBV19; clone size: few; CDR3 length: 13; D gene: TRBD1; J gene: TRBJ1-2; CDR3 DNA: TGTGCCAGCGGAGACAGGGCGTTTCGGGGCTACACCTTC; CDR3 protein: CASGDRAFRGYTF
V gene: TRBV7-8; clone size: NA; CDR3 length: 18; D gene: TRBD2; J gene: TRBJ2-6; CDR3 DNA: TGTGCCAGCAGCCCAGGGACTAGCGCCAGCTCTGGGGCCAACGTCCTGACTTTC; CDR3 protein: CASSPGTSASSGANVLTF
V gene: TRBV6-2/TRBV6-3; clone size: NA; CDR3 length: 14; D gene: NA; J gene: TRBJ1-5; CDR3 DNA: TGTGCCAGCAGTTATCGCAGGTCGAATCAGCCCCAGCATTTT; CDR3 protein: CASSYRRSNQPQHF
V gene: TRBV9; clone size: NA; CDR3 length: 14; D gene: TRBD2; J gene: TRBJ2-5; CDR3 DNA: TGTGCCAGCAGCGTAACCGGGACTAGCGAGACCCAGTACTTC; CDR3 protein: CASSVTGTSETQYF
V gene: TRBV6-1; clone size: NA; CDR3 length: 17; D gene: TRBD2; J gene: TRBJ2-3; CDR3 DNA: TGTGCCAGCAGTGAGCCGGGACTAGCGGGGGGGGGAGATACGCAGTATTTT; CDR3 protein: CASSEPGLAGGGDTQYF
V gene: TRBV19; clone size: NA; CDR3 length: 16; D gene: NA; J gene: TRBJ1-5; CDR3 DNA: TGTGCCAGTAGTATTAGAGGTGGCGGTAGCAATCAGCCCCAGCATTTT; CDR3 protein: CASSIRGGGSNQPQHF
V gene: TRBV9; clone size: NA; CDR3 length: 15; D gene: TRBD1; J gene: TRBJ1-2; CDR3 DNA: TGTGCCAGCAGCCCTTGGACAGGGGCAAACTATGGCTACACCTTC; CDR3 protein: CASSPWTGANYGYTF
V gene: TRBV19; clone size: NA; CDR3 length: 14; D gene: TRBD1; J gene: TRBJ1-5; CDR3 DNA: TGTGCCAGTAGTATTGTCAGGGGGAATCAGCCCCAGCATTTT; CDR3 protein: CASSIVRGNQPQHF
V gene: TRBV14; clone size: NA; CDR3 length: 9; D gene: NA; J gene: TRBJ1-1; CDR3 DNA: TGTGCCAGCTCCGGGGAAGCTTTCTTT; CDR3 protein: CASSGEAFF
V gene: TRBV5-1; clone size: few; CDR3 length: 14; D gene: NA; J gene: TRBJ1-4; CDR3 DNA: TGCGCCAGCAGCTCCATGGGGGGGTCTGAAAAACTGTTTTTT; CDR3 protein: CASSSMGGSEKLFF
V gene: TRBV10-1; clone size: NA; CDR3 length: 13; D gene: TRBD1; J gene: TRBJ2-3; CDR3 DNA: TGCGCCAGCGGGGGACAGCTCACAGATACGCAGTATTTT; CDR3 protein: CASGGQLTDTQYF
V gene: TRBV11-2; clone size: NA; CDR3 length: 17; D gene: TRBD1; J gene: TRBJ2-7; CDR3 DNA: TGTGCCAGCAGCTTAGGCACACCCGGGACAGGGATTAACGAGCAGTACTTC; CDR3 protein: CASSLGTPGTGINEQYF
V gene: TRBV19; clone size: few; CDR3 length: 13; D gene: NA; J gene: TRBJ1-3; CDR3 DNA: TGTGCCAGTAGTACGGTCGAGCTGAACACCATATATTTT; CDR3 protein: CASSTVELNTIYF
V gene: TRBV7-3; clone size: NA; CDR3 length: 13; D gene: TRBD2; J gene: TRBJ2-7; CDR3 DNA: TGTGCCAGCAGCCTCGAAGGACTAGCTTCCCAGTACTTC; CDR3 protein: CASSLEGLASQYF
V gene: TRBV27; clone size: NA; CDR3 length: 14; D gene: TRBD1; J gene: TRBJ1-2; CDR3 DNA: TGTGCCAGCACCCACTCGGGACAGCTCTATGGCTACACCTTC; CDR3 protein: CASTHSGQLYGYTF